Sequencing of this T cell receptor beta chain was carried out in a study of T cell repertoires in cytomegalovirus infection. The V gene lost 4 bases and the J gene lost 6 bases, with 13 bases spanning the gap. This CDR3 spans 15 amino acids. This clonotype was seen repeatedly, ten times or more. One entry per CDR3 protein results from TCRdb running MiXCR on the reads. The table records 200,000 to 250,000 distinct CDR3 sequences, around 6.2% of them present only once. The source material was PBMCs. The chain couples TRBV12-3 or TRBV12-4 to TRBJ1-6; possible D gene TRBD1, 6 bases. This TCR was sampled from a human donor in good health (CMV status not recorded). Some clones in this sample may be carry-over from other donors' samples. This chain's CDR3 is CASSYRTDLNSPLHF. The CDR3 DNA reads TGTGCCAGCAGTTACCGGACAGACCTTAATTCACCCCTCCACTTT.